Shown below are 11 T cell receptor beta chains from a single sample sequenced in a study of T-cell reconstitution after alpha-beta-depleted transplantation in children. Using unique molecular identifiers, the investigators prepared the TCRbeta library. TCRdb itself ran the PCR reads through MiXCR, one entry per CDR3 protein. This table has around 93,000 distinct CDR3 sequences, 8% to 9% appearing once. The sample was PBMCs from the stem cell graft donor, taken from the stem cell graft. The source of these receptors is a human donor who donated a stem cell graft to a child with congenital amegakaryocytic thrombocytopenia.

This clonotype has ten or more counts. The chain employs TRBV7-2 and TRBJ1-5; unclear D gene. V gave up 5 bases and J gave up 0 bases, with 11 bases separating them. Germline loops: CDR1 SGHTA, CDR2 FQGNSA. The CDR3 runs to 15 residues. In DNA, the CDR3 is TGTGCCAGCAGCCGGACGGCGTATAGCAATCAGCCCCAGCATTTT. Translating it yields CASSRTAYSNQPQHF.

Comments on this clonotype: Compared with germline, one end of the junction differs, possibly owing to a read error. The chain combines TRBV5-5 with TRBJ2-1; the D call may be TRBD1 or TRBD2 (6 bases each). This CDR3 region has 16 residues. Germline V gene lookup returns CDR1 SGHKS and CDR2 YYEKEE (reference sequence). DNA for the CDR3: TGTGCCAGCAGCGAGTTAGGGGGGCGCTCCTACAATGACCAGTTCTTC. Its protein is CASSELGGRSYNDQFF.

The rearrangement uses TRBV20-1 and TRBJ2-1, with D possibly matching TRBD1 (6 bases). Per germline, CDR1 DFQATT and CDR2 SNEGSKA (reference sequence). This CDR3 is 17 amino acids long. The germline V and J ends were trimmed by 3 bases and 4 bases, with 22 bases remaining between them. CDR3 loop: CSASAGVSWKEYNEQFF. The CDR3, as DNA: TGCAGTGCTAGTGCAGGGGTTTCCTGGAAAGAATACAATGAGCAGTTCTTC.

Ten or more counts support this clonotype. Germline is not matched at one junction end, which may reflect a read error. This chain uses TRBV29-1 with TRBJ2-2, with 14 bases identical to TRBD2. The CDR3 sequence is 16 residues long. Germline CDR1 SQVTM, CDR2 ANQGSEA. The CDR3 protein is CSVEVGLAGGGGELFF. The DNA for the CDR3 is TGCAGCGTTGAAGTCGGACTAGCGGGAGGAGGCGGGGAGCTCTTTTTT.

This clonotype has a count of ten or more. This chain uses TRBV29-1 with TRBJ2-1, with D possibly matching TRBD1 (6 bases). This CDR3 comprises 13 residues. Trimming shortened V by 4 bases and J by 3 bases, and 10 bases separated the two germline ends. Germline loops: CDR1 SQVTM, CDR2 ANQGSEA. The CDR3 sequence: CSVVSDSYNEQFF. In DNA, the CDR3 is TGCAGCGTTGTTTCGGACAGCTACAATGAGCAGTTCTTC.

This clonotype was seen at least ten times. The chain joins TRBV7-9 to TRBJ1-1; D remains unclear. Germline V gene sequence: CDR1 SEHNR, CDR2 FQNEAQ (reference sequence). Trimming pared 5 bases from V and 0 bases from J, leaving 7 bases between. The CDR3 is made up of 13 amino acids. CDR3 in amino acids: CASSPPLNTEAFF. In DNA, the CDR3 is TGTGCCAGCAGCCCCCCTTTGAACACTGAAGCTTTCTTT.

Ten or more counts support this clonotype. This chain connects TRBV12-3 or TRBV12-4 to TRBJ2-7; the D gene is possibly TRBD1 (6 bases). This CDR3 has 13 residues. Trimming took off 7 bases at V and 6 bases at J, with 16 bases between the two ends. The CDR3 DNA reads as TGTGCCAGCAACAGGGTCGGTTTGGGCGAGCAGTACTTC. Translated, it gives CASNRVGLGEQYF.

In its sample, this clonotype was seen many times. The gene calls are TRBV29-1 and TRBJ1-1; possible D gene TRBD1, 6 bases. This CDR3 contains 15 residues. Trimming stripped 6 bases from V and 4 bases from J, with 21 bases between. The germline gives CDR1 SQVTM, CDR2 ANQGSEA. Written as DNA, the CDR3 is TGCAGCGTCCGAGGGGGTTCAGGTATGGGCACTGAAGCTTTCTTT. It codes for CSVRGGSGMGTEAFF.

This clonotype came up a few times. J is TRBJ2-7 and V is TRBV7-2; a possible D gene is TRBD2 (6 bases). Germline CDR1 reads SGHTA; CDR2 reads FQGNSA. This CDR3 contains 14 residues. The V end lost 3 bases, the J end lost 6 bases, and 15 bases lay between the germline ends. This CDR3 reads CASSFLGIGGEQYF. CDR3 DNA: TGTGCCAGCAGCTTCCTGGGTATCGGGGGCGAGCAGTACTTC.

This clonotype was detected many times. This chain joins TRBV29-1 and TRBJ2-3, with a tentative D call TRBD2 (5 bases). V lost 5 bases, J lost 4 bases, and 16 bases lay in between. Germline CDR1 reads SQVTM; CDR2 reads ANQGSEA. The CDR3 covers 14 residues. The DNA of the CDR3 is TGCAGCGTTATCCTCTCACTCGGGGCAGATACGCAGTATTTT. Translation gives CSVILSLGADTQYF.

This clonotype was observed at least ten times. The genes are TRBV5-1 and TRBJ2-2; a weak D match, TRBD2 (7 bases). Germline CDR1 SGHRS, CDR2 YFSETQ. There are 15 residues in the CDR3. V was clipped by 5 bases and J by 10 bases, with 21 bases between them. The CDR3 DNA reads TGCGCCAGCAGAGGCGGGGGCGGAGGAAGTGTGGAGCTGTTTTTT. Protein product: CASRGGGGGSVELFF.